This T cell receptor beta chain was obtained from a study of CXCR3-negative and CXCR3-positive naive CD8 T cells. Study-wide results and caveats: TRB CDR3s were more hydrophobic in CXCR3-positive than in CXCR3-negative naive cells.

In terms of frequency, this clonotype is medium-sized. Its antigen is undetermined. A CD45RO-CCR7+CD27+CD95- phenotype identified naive CD8+ T cells. In preparing the TRB cDNA libraries, 5' RACE with UMI labels was used. TCRdb re-called the 5' RACE reads and shows each CDR3 protein once, DNA omitted. The listing records 4,500 to 5,000 distinct CDR3 sequences. In germline, CDR1 is SQVTM, CDR2 ANQGSEA. This CDR3 is built from 12 residues. Sequenced sample: naive CXCR3+ CD8+ T cells from blood. Noted subset: CD45RO-CCR7+CD27+CD95- naive CD8+ T cells expressing CXCR3 (TNR3+). The chain carries TRBV29-1 and TRBJ1-2. The TCR sequence derives from a human donor in good health. Some clones in this sample may be carry-over from other donors' samples. CDR3 region: CSVESRNYGYTF.